In this sample, the clone carrying this T cell receptor beta chain turned up once. The CDR3 is 13 residues long. Trimming pared 5 bases from V and 1 base from J, leaving 8 bases between. Germline V gives CDR1 SGHAT, CDR2 FQDESV (reference sequence). The assay was immunoSEQ multiplex PCR, and TCRdb's table has in-frame clones only and misses some. The table lists 90,000 to 110,000 clones, approximately 90% of them singletons. These data originate in a study of control samples from healthy donors and cancer patients. The material sequenced was blood. The receptor's source is a human donor in good health. The donor label of this sample is uncertain. The chain has TRBV11-1 and TRBJ1-1, with D perhaps matching TRBD1 (6 bases). CDR3 protein: CASSRDTNTEAFF. The CDR3 DNA follows: TGTGCCAGCAGCCGGGACACGAACACTGAAGCTTTCTTT.